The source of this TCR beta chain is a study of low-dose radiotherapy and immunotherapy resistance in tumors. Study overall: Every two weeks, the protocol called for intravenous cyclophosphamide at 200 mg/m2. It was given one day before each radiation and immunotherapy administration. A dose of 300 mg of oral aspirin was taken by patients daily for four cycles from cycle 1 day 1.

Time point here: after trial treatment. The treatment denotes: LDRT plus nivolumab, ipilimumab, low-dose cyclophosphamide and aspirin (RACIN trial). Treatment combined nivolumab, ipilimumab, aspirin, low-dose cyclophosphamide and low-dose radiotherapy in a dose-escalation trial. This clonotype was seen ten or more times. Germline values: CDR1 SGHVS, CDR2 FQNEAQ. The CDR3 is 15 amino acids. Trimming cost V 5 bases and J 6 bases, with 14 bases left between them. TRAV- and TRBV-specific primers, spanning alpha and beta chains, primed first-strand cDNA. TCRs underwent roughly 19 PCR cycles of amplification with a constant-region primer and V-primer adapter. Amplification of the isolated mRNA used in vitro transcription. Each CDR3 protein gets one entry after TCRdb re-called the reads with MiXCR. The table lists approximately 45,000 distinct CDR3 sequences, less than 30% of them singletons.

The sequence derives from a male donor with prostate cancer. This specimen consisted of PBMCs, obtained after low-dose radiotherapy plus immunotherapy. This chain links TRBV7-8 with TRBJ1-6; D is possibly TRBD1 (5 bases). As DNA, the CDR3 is TGTGCCAGCAGCCCAGGGACCGTGCTTAATTCACCCCTCCACTTT. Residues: CASSPGTVLNSPLHF.